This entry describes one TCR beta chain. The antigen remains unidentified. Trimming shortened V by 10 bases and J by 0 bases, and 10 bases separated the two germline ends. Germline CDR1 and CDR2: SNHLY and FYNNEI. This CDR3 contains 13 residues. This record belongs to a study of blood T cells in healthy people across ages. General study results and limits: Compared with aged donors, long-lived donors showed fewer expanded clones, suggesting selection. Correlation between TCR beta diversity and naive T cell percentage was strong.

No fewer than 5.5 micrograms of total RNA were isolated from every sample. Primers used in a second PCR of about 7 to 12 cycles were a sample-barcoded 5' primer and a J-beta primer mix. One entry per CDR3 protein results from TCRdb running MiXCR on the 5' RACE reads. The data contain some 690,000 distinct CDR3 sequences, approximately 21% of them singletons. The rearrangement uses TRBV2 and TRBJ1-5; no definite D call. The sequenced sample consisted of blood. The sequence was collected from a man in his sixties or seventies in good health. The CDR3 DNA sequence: TGTGCCATCAAGAGTTATAGCAATCAGCCCCAGCATTTT. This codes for CAIKSYSNQPQHF. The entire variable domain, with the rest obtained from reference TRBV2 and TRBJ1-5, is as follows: EPEVTQTPSHQVTQMGQEVILRCVPISNHLYFYWYRQILGQKVEFLVSFYNNEISEKSEIFDDQFSVERPDGSNFTLKIRSTKLEDSAMYFCAIKSYSNQPQHFGDGTRLSIL.